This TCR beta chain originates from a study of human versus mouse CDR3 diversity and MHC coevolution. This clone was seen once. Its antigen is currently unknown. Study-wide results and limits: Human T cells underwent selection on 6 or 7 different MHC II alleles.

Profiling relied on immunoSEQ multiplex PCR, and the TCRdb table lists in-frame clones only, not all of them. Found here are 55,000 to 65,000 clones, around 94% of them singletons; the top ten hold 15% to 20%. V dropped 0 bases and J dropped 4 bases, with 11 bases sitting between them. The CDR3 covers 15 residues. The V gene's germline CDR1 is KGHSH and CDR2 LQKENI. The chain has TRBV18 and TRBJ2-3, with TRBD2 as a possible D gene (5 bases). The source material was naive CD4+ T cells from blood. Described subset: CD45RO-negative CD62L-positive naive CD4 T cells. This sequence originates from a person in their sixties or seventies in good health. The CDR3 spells CASSPPVEGADTQYF. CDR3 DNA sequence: TGTGCCAGCTCACCACCAGTTGAGGGAGCAGATACGCAGTATTTT.